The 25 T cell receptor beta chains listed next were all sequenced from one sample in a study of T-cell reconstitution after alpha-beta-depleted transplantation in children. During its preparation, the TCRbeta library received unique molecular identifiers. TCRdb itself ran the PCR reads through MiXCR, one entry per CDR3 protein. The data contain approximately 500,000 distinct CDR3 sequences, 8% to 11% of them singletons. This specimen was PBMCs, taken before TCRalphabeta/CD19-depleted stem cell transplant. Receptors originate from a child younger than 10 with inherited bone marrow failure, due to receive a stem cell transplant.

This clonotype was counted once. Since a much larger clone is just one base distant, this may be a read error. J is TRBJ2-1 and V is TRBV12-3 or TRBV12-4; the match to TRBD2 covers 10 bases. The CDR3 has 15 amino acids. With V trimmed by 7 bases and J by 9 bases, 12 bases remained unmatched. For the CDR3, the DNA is TGTGCCAGCACCAGCGGGAGGGCCTCGGTGAGTGAGCAGTTCTTC. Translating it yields CASTSGRASVSEQFF.

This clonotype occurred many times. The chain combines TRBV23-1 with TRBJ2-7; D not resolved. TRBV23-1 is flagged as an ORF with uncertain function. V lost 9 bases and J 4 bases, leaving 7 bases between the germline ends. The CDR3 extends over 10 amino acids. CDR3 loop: CARSGYEQYF. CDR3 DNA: TGCGCCAGGTCTGGATACGAGCAGTACTTC.

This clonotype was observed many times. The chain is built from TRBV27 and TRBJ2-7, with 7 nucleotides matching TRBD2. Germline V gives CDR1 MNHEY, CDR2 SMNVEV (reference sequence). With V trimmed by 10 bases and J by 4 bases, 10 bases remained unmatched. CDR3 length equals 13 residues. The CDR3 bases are TGTGCCACCGCCGGCGGGAGAGGGTACGAGCAGTACTTC. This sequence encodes CATAGGRGYEQYF.

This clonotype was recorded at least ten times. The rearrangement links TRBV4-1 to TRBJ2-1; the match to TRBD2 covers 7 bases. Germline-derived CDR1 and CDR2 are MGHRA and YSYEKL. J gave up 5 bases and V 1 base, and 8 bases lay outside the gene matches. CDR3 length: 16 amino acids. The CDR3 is CASSQVPSGWDNEQFF. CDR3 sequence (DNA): TGCGCCAGCAGCCAAGTCCCTAGCGGATGGGACAATGAGCAGTTCTTC.

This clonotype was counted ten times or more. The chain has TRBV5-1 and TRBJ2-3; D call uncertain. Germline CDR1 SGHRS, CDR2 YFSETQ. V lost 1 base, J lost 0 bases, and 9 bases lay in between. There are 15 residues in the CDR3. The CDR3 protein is CASSLRWASTDTQYF. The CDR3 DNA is TGCGCCAGCAGCTTGCGGTGGGCGAGCACAGATACGCAGTATTTT.

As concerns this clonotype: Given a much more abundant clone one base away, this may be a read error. CDR3 protein: CASIQDLGGYTEAFF. The CDR3 nucleotides read TGCGCCAGCATCCAAGATCTCGGGGGTTACACTGAAGCTTTCTTT. The chain joins TRBV4-3 to TRBJ1-1, with D possibly being TRBD1 (5 bases). The germline gives CDR1 LGHNA, CDR2 YSLEER. CDR3 length: 15 residues.

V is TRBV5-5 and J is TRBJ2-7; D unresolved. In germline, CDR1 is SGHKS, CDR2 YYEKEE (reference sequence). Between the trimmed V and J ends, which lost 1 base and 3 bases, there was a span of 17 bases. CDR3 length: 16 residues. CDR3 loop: CASSLNSELDVYEQYF. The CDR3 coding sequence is TGTGCCAGCAGCTTGAACAGCGAACTCGACGTCTACGAGCAGTACTTC.

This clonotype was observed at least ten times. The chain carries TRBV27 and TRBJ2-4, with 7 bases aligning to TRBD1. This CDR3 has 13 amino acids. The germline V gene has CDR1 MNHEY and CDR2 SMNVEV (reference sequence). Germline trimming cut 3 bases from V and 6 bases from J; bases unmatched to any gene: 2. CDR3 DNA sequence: TGTGCCAGCAGTTTGGACAGGAGAAACATTCAGTACTTC. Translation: CASSLDRRNIQYF.

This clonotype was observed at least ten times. CDR3 bases: TGTGCCAGCAGTTGGACAGTCCGGTATATCACAGATACGCAGTATTTT. This sequence encodes CASSWTVRYITDTQYF. V and J are TRBV7-6 and TRBJ2-3, with D possibly matching TRBD1 (6 bases). V was shortened by 6 bases and J by 2 bases, with 18 bases between the two germline ends. Germline V gene sequence: CDR1 SGHVS, CDR2 FNYEAQ. The CDR3 is made up of 16 amino acids.

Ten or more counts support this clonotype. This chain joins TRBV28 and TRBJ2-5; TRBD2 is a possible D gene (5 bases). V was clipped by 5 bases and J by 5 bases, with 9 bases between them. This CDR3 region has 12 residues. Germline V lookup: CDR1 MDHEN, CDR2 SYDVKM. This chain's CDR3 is CASSRDSETQYF. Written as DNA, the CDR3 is TGTGCCAGCAGTCGGGATAGCGAGACCCAGTACTTC.

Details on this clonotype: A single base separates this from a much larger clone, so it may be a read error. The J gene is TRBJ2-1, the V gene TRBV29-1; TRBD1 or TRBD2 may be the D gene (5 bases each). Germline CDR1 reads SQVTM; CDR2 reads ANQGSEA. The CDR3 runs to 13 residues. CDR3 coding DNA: TGCAGCGTTGTCCGGGGCCCGGACAATGACCAGTTCTTC. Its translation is CSVVRGPDNDQFF.

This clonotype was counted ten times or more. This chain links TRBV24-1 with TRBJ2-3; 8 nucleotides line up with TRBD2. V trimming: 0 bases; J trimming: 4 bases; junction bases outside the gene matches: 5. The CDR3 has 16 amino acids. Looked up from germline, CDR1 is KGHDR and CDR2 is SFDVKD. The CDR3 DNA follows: TGTGCCACCAGTGATTTGTCGGGAGGGCTAGCAGATACGCAGTATTTT. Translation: CATSDLSGGLADTQYF.

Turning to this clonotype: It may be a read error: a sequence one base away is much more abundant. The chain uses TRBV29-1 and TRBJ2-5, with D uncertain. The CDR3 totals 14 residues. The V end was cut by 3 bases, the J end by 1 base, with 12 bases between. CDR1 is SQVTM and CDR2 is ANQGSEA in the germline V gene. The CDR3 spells CSVEEPQSQETQYF. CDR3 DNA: TGCAGCGTTGAGGAGCCTCAGTCCCAAGAGACCCAGTACTTC.

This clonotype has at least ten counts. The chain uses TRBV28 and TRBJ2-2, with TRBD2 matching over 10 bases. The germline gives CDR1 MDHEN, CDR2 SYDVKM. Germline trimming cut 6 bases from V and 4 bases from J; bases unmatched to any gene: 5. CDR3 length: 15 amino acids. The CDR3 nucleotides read TGTGCCAGCAGCCCTAGCGGGAGAGCCACCGGGGAGCTGTTTTTT. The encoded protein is CASSPSGRATGELFF.

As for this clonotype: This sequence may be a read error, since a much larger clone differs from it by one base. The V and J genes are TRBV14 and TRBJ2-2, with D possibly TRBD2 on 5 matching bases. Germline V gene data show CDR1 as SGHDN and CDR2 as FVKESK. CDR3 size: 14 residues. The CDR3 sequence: CASSQEGNTGEPFF. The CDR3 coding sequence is TGTGCCAGCAGCCAAGAAGGCAACACCGGGGAGCCGTTTTTT. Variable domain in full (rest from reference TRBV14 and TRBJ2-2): EAGVTQFPSHSVIEKGQTVTLRCDPISGHDNLYWYRRVMGKEIKFLLHFVKESKQDESGMPNNRFLAERTGGTYSTLKVQPAELEDSGVYFCASSQEGNTGEPFFGEGSRLTVL.

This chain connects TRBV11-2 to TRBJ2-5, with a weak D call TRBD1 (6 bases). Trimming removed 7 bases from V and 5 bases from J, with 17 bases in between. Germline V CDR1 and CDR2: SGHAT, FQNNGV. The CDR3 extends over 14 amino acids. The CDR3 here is CASMLQGIGETQYF. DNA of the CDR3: TGTGCCAGCATGCTTCAGGGGATTGGGGAGACCCAGTACTTC.

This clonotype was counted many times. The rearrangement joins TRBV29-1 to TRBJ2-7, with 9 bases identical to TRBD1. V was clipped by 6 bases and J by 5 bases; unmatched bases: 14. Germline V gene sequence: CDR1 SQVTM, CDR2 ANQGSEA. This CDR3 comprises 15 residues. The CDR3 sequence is CSVASTGGTQDEQYF. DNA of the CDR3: TGCAGCGTCGCATCAACAGGGGGCACACAAGACGAGCAGTACTTC.

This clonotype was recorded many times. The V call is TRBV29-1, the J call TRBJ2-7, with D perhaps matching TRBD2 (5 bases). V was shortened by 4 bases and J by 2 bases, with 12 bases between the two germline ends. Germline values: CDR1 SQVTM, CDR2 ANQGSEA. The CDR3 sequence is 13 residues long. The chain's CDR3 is CSVGRTDTYEQYF. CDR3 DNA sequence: TGCAGCGTTGGACGGACTGATACCTACGAGCAGTACTTC.

CDR3: CAWSVWQNTGELFF. The CDR3 coding sequence is TGTGCCTGGAGTGTTTGGCAGAACACCGGGGAGCTGTTTTTT. The chain is built from TRBV30 and TRBJ2-2; D is undetermined. Trimming took 0 bases from V and 1 from J, leaving 6 bases between them. CDR1 GTSNPN and CDR2 SVGIG come from the germline V gene (reference sequence). This CDR3 is built from 14 residues.

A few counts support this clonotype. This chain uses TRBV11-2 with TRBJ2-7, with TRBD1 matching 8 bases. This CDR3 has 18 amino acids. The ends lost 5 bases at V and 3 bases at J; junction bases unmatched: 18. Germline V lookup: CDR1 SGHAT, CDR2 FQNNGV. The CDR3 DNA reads TGTGCCAGCAGCCTATTTAGGAGTTCAGGGGGCAGAGGCTACGAGCAGTACTTC. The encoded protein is CASSLFRSSGGRGYEQYF.

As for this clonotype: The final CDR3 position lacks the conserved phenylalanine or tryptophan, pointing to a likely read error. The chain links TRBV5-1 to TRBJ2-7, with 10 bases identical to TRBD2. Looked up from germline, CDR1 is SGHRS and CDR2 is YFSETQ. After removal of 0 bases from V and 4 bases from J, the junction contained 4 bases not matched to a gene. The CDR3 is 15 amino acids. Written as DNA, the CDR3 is TGCGCCAGCAGCTTGGGGACTAGCGGATTTTACGAGCAGTACTAC. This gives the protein CASSLGTSGFYEQYY.

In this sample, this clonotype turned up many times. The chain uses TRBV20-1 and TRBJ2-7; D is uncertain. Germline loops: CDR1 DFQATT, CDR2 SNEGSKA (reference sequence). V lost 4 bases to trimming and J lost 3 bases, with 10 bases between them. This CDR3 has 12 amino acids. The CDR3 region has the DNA TGCAGTGCTAAAAGTCCCGGCTACGAGCAGTACTTC. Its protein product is CSAKSPGYEQYF.

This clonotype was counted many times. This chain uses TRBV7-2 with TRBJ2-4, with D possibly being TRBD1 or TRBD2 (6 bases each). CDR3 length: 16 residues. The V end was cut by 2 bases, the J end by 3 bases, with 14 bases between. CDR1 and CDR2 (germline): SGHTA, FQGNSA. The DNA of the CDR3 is TGTGCCAGCAGCTTAATCGTCGGGGGCTACAAAAACATTCAGTACTTC. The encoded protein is CASSLIVGGYKNIQYF.

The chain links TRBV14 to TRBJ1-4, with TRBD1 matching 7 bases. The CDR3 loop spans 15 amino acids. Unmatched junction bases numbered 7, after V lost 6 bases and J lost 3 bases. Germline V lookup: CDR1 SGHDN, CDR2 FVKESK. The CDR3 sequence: CASRNTGAANEKLFF. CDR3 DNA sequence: TGTGCCAGCAGGAACACAGGGGCGGCTAATGAAAAACTGTTTTTT.

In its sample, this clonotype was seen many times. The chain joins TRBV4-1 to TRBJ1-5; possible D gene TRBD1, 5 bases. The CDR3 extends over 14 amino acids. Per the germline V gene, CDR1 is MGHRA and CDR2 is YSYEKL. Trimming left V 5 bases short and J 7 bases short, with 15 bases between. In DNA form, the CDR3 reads TGCGCCAGCAGCAAACTCGGTGGGGCGCAGCCCCAGCATTTT. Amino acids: CASSKLGGAQPQHF.